One and the same sample provided the 21 T cell receptor beta chains below, sequenced in a study of T-cell reconstitution after alpha-beta-depleted transplantation in children. Preparing the TCRbeta library involved the use of unique molecular identifiers. MiXCR, run by TCRdb on the PCR reads, gives a single entry per CDR3 protein. Of hundreds of thousands of distinct CDR3 sequences in the sample, 15% to 20% were seen once. The sequenced sample was PBMCs, mostly from graft donor cells, obtained 360 days after TCRalphabeta/CD19-depleted stem cell transplant. The receptors were sampled from a male patient between 2 and 10 years old who had a stem cell transplant for acute lymphoblastic leukemia, so the T cells may come from the graft donor.

The rearrangement joins TRBV29-1 to TRBJ2-1; tentative D call: TRBD2 (5 bases). The V and J ends lost 4 bases and 0 bases respectively, with 10 bases between them. Germline-derived CDR1 and CDR2 are SQVTM and ANQGSEA. There are 14 residues in the CDR3. The CDR3 DNA sequence: TGCAGCGTTGGGAGGAGCGCCTCCTACAATGAGCAGTTCTTC. Residues: CSVGRSASYNEQFF.

The chain recombines TRBV6-2 or TRBV6-3 with TRBJ2-7; 9 bases are shared with TRBD2. V lost 6 bases and J lost 0; bases outside the gene matches: 6. CDR1 and CDR2 from the germline V gene are MNHEY and SVGEGT. CDR3 length: 15 residues. The CDR3 bases are TGTGCCAGCAGGCCTAGCGGGATTAGCTCCTACGAGCAGTACTTC. Residues: CASRPSGISSYEQYF.

This clonotype was recorded a few times. V and J are TRBV15 and TRBJ2-5, with D possibly called TRBD1 or TRBD2 (6 bases each). CDR3 size: 13 residues. Trimming took off 7 bases at V and 5 bases at J, with 14 bases between the two ends. Germline V gene data show CDR1 as LNHNV and CDR2 as YYDKDF (reference sequence). CDR3 region: CATNGGLGETQYF. The DNA for the CDR3 is TGTGCCACCAATGGGGGGCTCGGGGAGACCCAGTACTTC.

A few counts support this clonotype. DNA for the CDR3: TGTGCCAGCAGAAATTGGGGGGGGGCCCATTCACCCCTCCACTTT. The encoded protein is CASRNWGGAHSPLHF. The chain recombines TRBV7-2 with TRBJ1-6; D possibly corresponds to TRBD1 (6 bases). CDR3 length equals 15 residues. Germline V gene data show CDR1 as SGHTA and CDR2 as FQGNSA. V was pared by 6 bases and J by 8 bases, with 17 bases between.

The chain has TRBV6-2 or TRBV6-3 and TRBJ2-2; D gene ambiguous. V lost 4 bases and J 1 base, leaving 19 bases between the germline ends. The germline V gene encodes CDR1 MNHEY and CDR2 SVGEGT. The CDR3 consists of 18 residues. The CDR3 DNA is TGTGCCAGCAGTTCCCCGTGGTTGAAGCCCAGGAACACCGGGGAGCTGTTTTTT. Translation: CASSSPWLKPRNTGELFF.

The table lists this clonotype with a few counts. V gene TRBV14 combines with J gene TRBJ1-3; D ambiguous. This CDR3 contains 16 residues. Trimming left V 0 bases short and J 0 bases short, with 9 bases between. Germline V gene data show CDR1 as SGHDN and CDR2 as FVKESK. CDR3 bases: TGTGCCAGCAGCCAAGATATGGGGATCTCTGGAAACACCATATATTTT. It specifies CASSQDMGISGNTIYF. The full variable domain, in which reference TRBV14 and TRBJ1-3 provide the parts outside the CDR3, is EAGVTQFPSHSVIEKGQTVTLRCDPISGHDNLYWYRRVMGKEIKFLLHFVKESKQDESGMPNNRFLAERTGGTYSTLKVQPAELEDSGVYFCASSQDMGISGNTIYFGEGSWLTVV.

This clonotype was picked up a small number of times. V is TRBV20-1 and J is TRBJ1-1; D is unresolved. The germline V gene encodes CDR1 DFQATT and CDR2 SNEGSKA (reference sequence). This CDR3 is built from 14 residues. Trimming removed 6 bases at V and 3 bases at J, with 17 bases between. As DNA, the CDR3 is TGCAGTGCCCGAGGGTATCCTGGGGACACTGAAGCTTTCTTT. Translation: CSARGYPGDTEAFF.

The chain employs TRBV24-1 and TRBJ2-6; D remains ambiguous. From germline, CDR1 is KGHDR and CDR2 SFDVKD. This CDR3 has 16 amino acids. The germline V and J ends were trimmed by 1 base and 2 bases, with 8 bases remaining between them. The DNA of the CDR3 is TGTGCCACCAGTGATTTTTCCCGGACTGGGGCCAACGTCCTGACTTTC. Residues: CATSDFSRTGANVLTF.

This clonotype was detected a few times. Mismatch with germline at one junction end may stem from a read error. The rearrangement uses TRBV3-1 and TRBJ2-2, with D possibly matching TRBD2 (6 bases). The V gene's germline CDR1 is LGHDT and CDR2 YNNKEL (reference sequence). The CDR3 runs 15 residues. The CDR3: CATSQDPASAGELFF. CDR3 in DNA: TGTGCCACCAGCCAAGATCCTGCTAGCGCCGGGGAGCTGTTTTTT.

The gene calls are TRBV21-1 and TRBJ1-2; TRBD1, the table's D call, was not compared with the DNA. TRBV21-1 is deemed a pseudogene. The CDR3 sequence is 18 residues long. CDR3 nucleotides: TGTGCCAGCAGCAAAGGGTTGAGGACAGCCCGTGGGTTGTATGGCTACACCTTC. Its protein product is CASSKGLRTARGLYGYTF.

This clonotype was seen a single time. CDR3: CAWSDGGEETQYF. CDR3 DNA sequence: TGTGCCTGGAGTGATGGGGGGGAAGAGACCCAGTACTTC. The chain recombines TRBV30 with TRBJ2-5, with TRBD2 matching over 7 bases. Germline V gene lookup returns CDR1 GTSNPN and CDR2 SVGIG (reference sequence). The CDR3 extends over 13 amino acids. Trimming took 1 base from V and 3 from J; bases not matched to a gene: 2.

This sequence joins TRBV6-5 and TRBJ2-4; D unclear. Germline V gene lookup returns CDR1 MNHEY and CDR2 SVGAGI. Trimming shortened V by 4 bases and J by 7 bases, and 11 bases separated the two germline ends. CDR3 length: 13 residues. This CDR3 is CASSSRMQNIQYF. DNA of the CDR3: TGTGCCAGCAGTTCCCGAATGCAGAACATTCAGTACTTC.

This sequence joins TRBV6-2 or TRBV6-3 and TRBJ2-5; weak D call: TRBD2 (6 bases). The CDR3 loop spans 12 amino acids. Germline V CDR1 and CDR2: MNHEY, SVGEGT. Trimming removed 10 bases from V and 5 bases from J, with 14 bases in between. The CDR3 coding sequence is TGTGCCACCTCCGCTCGGGGGGAGACCCAGTACTTC. Protein: CATSARGETQYF.

The sample holds a few counts of this clonotype. The chain is built from TRBV12-3 or TRBV12-4 and TRBJ2-1; TRBD2 matches at 11 bases. The CDR3 extends over 17 amino acids. After removal of 1 base from V and 5 bases from J, the junction contained 7 bases not matched to a gene. CDR3 sequence: CASSLGKTSGINNEQFF. The CDR3 bases are TGTGCCAGCAGTTTAGGGAAGACTAGCGGGATAAACAATGAGCAGTTCTTC.

The chain combines TRBV12-3 or TRBV12-4 with TRBJ2-7; D not certain. V gave up 2 bases and J gave up 5 bases, with 7 bases separating them. The CDR3 consists of 12 residues. CDR3 sequence reads: CASSLRRDEQYF. CDR3 DNA: TGTGCCAGCAGTTTAAGGCGAGACGAGCAGTACTTC.

In this sample, this clonotype turned up a few times. The CDR3 sequence is CASSVVRWRETDEQFF. In nucleotides, the CDR3 is TGTGCCAGCAGCGTGGTCCGGTGGCGGGAGACCGATGAGCAGTTCTTC. V usage is TRBV9 and J usage is TRBJ2-1; 7 bases agree with TRBD2. This CDR3 is 16 amino acids long. Looked up from germline, CDR1 is SGDLS and CDR2 is YYNGEE. V lost 2 bases to trimming and J lost 8 bases; unmatched junction nucleotides: 13.

The chain uses TRBV6-5 and TRBJ2-2; D is possibly TRBD2 (5 bases). The CDR3 consists of 18 residues. Germline V gene lookup returns CDR1 MNHEY and CDR2 SVGAGI. V was trimmed by 3 bases and J by 0 bases, leaving 17 bases between them. In nucleotides, the CDR3 is TGTGCCAGCAGTTATCTACGGGCCGGGATTTCGAACACCGGGGAGCTGTTTTTT. It codes for CASSYLRAGISNTGELFF.

The rearrangement links TRBV6-5 to TRBJ1-1, with TRBD1 identical over 9 bases. CDR3 length equals 15 residues. Losses at the gene ends were 2 bases for V and 5 bases for J; bases not matched to a gene: 6. Germline V gives CDR1 MNHEY, CDR2 SVGAGI. The CDR3 DNA follows: TGTGCCAGCAGTTACCGAACAGGGGGCGCGACTGAAGCTTTCTTT. Translation: CASSYRTGGATEAFF.

This clonotype was detected a few times. This chain connects TRBV6-1 to TRBJ2-7, with 13 bases aligning to TRBD2. J lost 3 bases, V lost 6 bases, and 8 bases had no gene match. There are 16 residues in the CDR3. Germline V gene sequence: CDR1 MNHNS, CDR2 SASEGT. The CDR3 nucleotides read TGTGCCAGCAGACCACGGACTAGCGGGAGCTTCTACGAGCAGTACTTC. This codes for CASRPRTSGSFYEQYF.

The chain employs TRBV7-2 and TRBJ2-1; D is undetermined. V gave up 2 bases and J gave up 0 bases, with 8 bases separating them. This CDR3 has 15 residues. Germline loops: CDR1 SGHTA, CDR2 FQGNSA. CDR3 bases: TGTGCCAGCAGCTTAAGTAGCAGCTCCTACAATGAGCAGTTCTTC. Translated, it gives CASSLSSSSYNEQFF.

As DNA, the CDR3 is TGTGCCAGCAGTTTTACAGGTTACAATCAGCCCCAGCATTTT. It codes for CASSFTGYNQPQHF. This rearrangement joins TRBV27 to TRBJ1-5, with a possible D match to TRBD1 (5 bases). Germline lookup yields CDR1 MNHEY and CDR2 SMNVEV (reference sequence). V was cut by 3 bases and J by 3 bases, with 9 bases left in between. The CDR3 is made up of 14 amino acids.